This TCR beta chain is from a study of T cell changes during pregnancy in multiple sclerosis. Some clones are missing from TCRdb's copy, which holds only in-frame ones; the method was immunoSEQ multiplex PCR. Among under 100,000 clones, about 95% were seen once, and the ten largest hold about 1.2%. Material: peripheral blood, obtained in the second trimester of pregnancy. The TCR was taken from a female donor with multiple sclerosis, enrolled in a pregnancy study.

This chain's CDR3 is CASRPPDGWQYF. In DNA form, the CDR3 reads TGTGCCAGCAGACCTCCCGACGGGTGGCAGTACTTC. The V gene is TRBV2, the J gene TRBJ2-7; no firm D call. V lost 6 bases, J lost 9 bases, and 15 bases lay in between. From germline, CDR1 is SNHLY and CDR2 FYNNEI. This CDR3 region has 12 residues.